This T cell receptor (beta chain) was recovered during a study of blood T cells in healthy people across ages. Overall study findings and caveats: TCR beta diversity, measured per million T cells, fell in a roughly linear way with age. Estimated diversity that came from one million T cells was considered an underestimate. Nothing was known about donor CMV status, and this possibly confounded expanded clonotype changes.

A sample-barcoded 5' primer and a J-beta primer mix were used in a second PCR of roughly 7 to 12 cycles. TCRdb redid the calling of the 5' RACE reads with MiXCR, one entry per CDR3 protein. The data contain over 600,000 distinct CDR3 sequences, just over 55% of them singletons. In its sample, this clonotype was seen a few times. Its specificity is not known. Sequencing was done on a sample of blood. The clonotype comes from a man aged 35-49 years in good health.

Written as DNA, the CDR3 is TGCAGCGTTGGTGCCGACAGGCAGAGCTCCTACAATGAGCAGTTCTTC. It is translated as CSVGADRQSSYNEQFF. The chain joins TRBV29-1 to TRBJ2-1, with a weak D call TRBD1 (6 bases). This CDR3 contains 16 residues. CDR1 SQVTM and CDR2 ANQGSEA come from the germline V gene. V shed 4 bases and J shed 0 bases, with 16 bases lying between them.